Listed here are 4 T cell receptor beta chains from one sample, sequenced in a study of control samples from healthy donors and cancer patients. The assay was immunoSEQ multiplex PCR, and TCRdb's table has in-frame clones only and misses some. Here the sample spans 100,000 to 150,000 clones, 75% to 95% being singletons. Sequenced input: blood. Every receptor here comes from a man aged 18 to 30 in good health.

V is TRBV6-5 and J is TRBJ2-1; D gene uncertain. CDR3 size: 14 residues. Trimming shortened V by 9 bases and J by 5 bases, and 17 bases separated the two germline ends. From germline, CDR1 is MNHEY and CDR2 SVGAGI. This CDR3 is CARLRTVTHNEQFF. The CDR3 nucleotides read TGTGCCAGATTGAGGACCGTCACACACAATGAGCAGTTCTTC.

The count of this clone is one. The chain employs TRBV7-9 and TRBJ1-4; D unresolved. The CDR3 sequence is 14 residues long. V gave up 3 bases and J gave up 1 base, with 6 bases separating them. Germline loops: CDR1 SEHNR, CDR2 FQNEAQ (reference sequence). The CDR3 region is CASSLSVTNEKLFF. In nucleotides, the CDR3 is TGTGCCAGCAGCTTGTCAGTAACTAATGAAAAACTGTTTTTT.

This chain connects TRBV7-8 to TRBJ1-1, with TRBD1 as a possible D gene (6 bases). The germline gives CDR1 SGHVS, CDR2 FQNEAQ. The CDR3 is made up of 14 amino acids. The V and J ends lost 1 base and 5 bases respectively, with 11 bases between them. The CDR3 here is CASSLEGGWTEAFF. The CDR3, as DNA: TGTGCCAGCAGCTTAGAAGGGGGGTGGACTGAAGCTTTCTTT.

V and J are TRBV14 and TRBJ2-5; D possibly corresponds to TRBD1 (5 bases). Germline V gives CDR1 SGHDN, CDR2 FVKESK. The CDR3 has 13 residues. Deletions cut 4 bases from V and 4 bases from J, with 10 bases between. CDR3 sequence reads: CASSLNRTETQYF. CDR3 bases: TGTGCCAGCAGCCTAAACAGGACAGAGACCCAGTACTTC.